One sample yielded the 24 T cell receptor beta chains listed below, sequenced in a study of PD-L1 blockade in urothelial cancer. Here immunoSEQ multiplex PCR was the method, and the copy in TCRdb shows in-frame clones only, minus some. The repertoire consists of under 150,000 clones, with more than 85% occurring once and the leading ten covering roughly 1.8%. Documented time point: peripheral blood 6 weeks after treatment start. Sample: PBMCs, taken around atezolizumab (anti-PD-L1) treatment. These receptors were collected from a man between 60 and 75 years old with urothelial cancer.

This clone appeared once. J is TRBJ2-1 and V is TRBV7-2; tentative D call: TRBD2 (5 bases). The CDR3 loop spans 11 amino acids. CDR1 is SGHTA, CDR2 FQGNSA, per germline. V lost 7 bases to trimming and J lost 9 bases, with 10 bases between them. CDR3 region: CASTLEGEQFF. The DNA of the CDR3 is TGTGCCAGCACCCTAGAGGGTGAGCAGTTCTTC.

This sequence joins TRBV5-1 and TRBJ2-5, with 9 bases matching TRBD2. The germline V gene encodes CDR1 SGHRS and CDR2 YFSETQ. The CDR3 is 17 residues long. V trimming: 1 base; J trimming: 1 base; junction bases outside the gene matches: 8. The CDR3 region has the DNA TGCGCCAGCAGCTTGTTAGGGGGGACTAGCACCCAAGAGACCCAGTACTTC. Amino acid sequence: CASSLLGGTSTQETQYF.

The rearrangement links TRBV5-1 to TRBJ2-2, with 8 positions matching TRBD1. The germline V gene encodes CDR1 SGHRS and CDR2 YFSETQ. After removal of 2 bases from V and 5 bases from J, the junction contained 8 bases not matched to a gene. The CDR3 has 16 residues. CDR3 bases: TGCGCCAGCAGCTTTGCTCCACAGGGGGATACCGGGGAGCTGTTTTTT. Encoded protein: CASSFAPQGDTGELFF. Based on the CDR3 plus reference TRBV5-1 and TRBJ2-2, the full variable domain is KAGVTQTPRYLIKTRGQQVTLSCSPISGHRSVSWYQQTPGQGLQFLFEYFSETQRNKGNFPGRFSGRQFSNSRSEMNVSTLELGDSALYLCASSFAPQGDTGELFFGEGSRLTVL.

This chain connects TRBV27 to TRBJ2-4; tentative D call: TRBD1 (5 bases). Trimming stripped 5 bases from V and 10 bases from J, with 9 bases between. The CDR3 runs to 11 residues. CDR1 is MNHEY and CDR2 is SMNVEV in the germline V gene (reference sequence). The CDR3 coding sequence is TGTGCCAGCAGTACGGACACAATTCAGTACTTC. It yields the protein CASSTDTIQYF.

V and J are TRBV6-1 and TRBJ2-7; 10 nucleotides match TRBD2. CDR3 size: 14 residues. V shed 7 bases and J 3 bases; nucleotides not matched to a gene: 6. Germline V CDR1 and CDR2: MNHNS, SASEGT. The CDR3 is CASNLSGGLYEQYF. CDR3 coding DNA: TGTGCCAGCAATCTTAGCGGGGGGCTCTACGAGCAGTACTTC.

In this sample, this clone turned up once. The chain couples TRBV5-1 to TRBJ2-2; D remains unclear. Trimming took 0 bases from V and 4 from J, leaving 7 bases between them. Germline CDR1 SGHRS, CDR2 YFSETQ. The CDR3 contains 14 residues. CDR3 amino acids: CASSLEWSTGELFF. In DNA, the CDR3 is TGCGCCAGCAGCTTGGAGTGGAGCACCGGGGAGCTGTTTTTT.

The chain uses TRBV4-2 and TRBJ1-4; D possibly corresponds to TRBD1 (5 bases). The germline V gene encodes CDR1 LGHNA and CDR2 YNFKEQ. The V and J ends lost 2 bases and 8 bases respectively, with 9 bases between them. The CDR3 has 13 amino acids. CDR3 protein: CASSQQGNEKLFF. The CDR3 DNA reads as TGTGCCAGCAGCCAACAGGGAAACGAAAAACTGTTTTTT.

V gene TRBV28 combines with J gene TRBJ2-2; maybe TRBD1 (6 bases). This CDR3 is 15 amino acids long. V lost 6 bases, J lost 4 bases, and 15 bases lay in between. Germline values: CDR1 MDHEN, CDR2 SYDVKM. The CDR3 sequence: CASSLAGAGTGELFF. CDR3 in DNA: TGTGCCAGCAGCCTAGCAGGGGCGGGCACCGGGGAGCTGTTTTTT.

V gene TRBV27 combines with J gene TRBJ2-3; 7 bases match TRBD2. There are 15 residues in the CDR3. The trim removed 2 bases at V and 1 base at J, leaving 3 bases unmatched. Germline CDR1 and CDR2: MNHEY and SMNVEV (reference sequence). CDR3 amino acids: CASSLTSVGTDTQYF. As DNA, the CDR3 is TGTGCCAGCAGTTTAACTAGCGTGGGCACAGATACGCAGTATTTT.

The genes are TRBV28 and TRBJ1-4, with 8 bases matching TRBD1. The CDR3 totals 16 residues. After removal of 6 bases from V and 0 bases from J, the junction contained 6 bases not matched to a gene. CDR1 is MDHEN and CDR2 is SYDVKM in the germline V gene. As DNA, the CDR3 is TGTGCCAGCAGGTCAGGGGGCCCTGCAACTAATGAAAAACTGTTTTTT. Translation: CASRSGGPATNEKLFF.

This chain's CDR3 is CASSRDRGYNEQFF. The CDR3 nucleotides are TGTGCCAGCAGCCGGGACAGGGGCTACAATGAGCAGTTCTTC. The chain joins TRBV6-4 to TRBJ2-1; the match to TRBD1 covers 10 bases. The CDR3 covers 14 residues. V was pared by 6 bases and J by 3 bases, with 2 bases of the junction left unmatched. CDR1 and CDR2 from the germline V gene are MRHNA and SNTAGT.

The chain joins TRBV4-3 to TRBJ1-2; D may be TRBD1 (6 bases). This CDR3 is built from 15 residues. V gave up 5 bases and J gave up 7 bases, with 20 bases separating them. Germline CDR1 and CDR2: LGHNA and YSLEER. In nucleotides, the CDR3 is TGCGCCAGCAGCGAGATCCTCCGGGGGGCCAGTGGCTACACCTTC. This encodes CASSEILRGASGYTF.

This rearrangement joins TRBV5-1 to TRBJ2-3; 7 bases are shared with TRBD1. The CDR3 extends over 15 amino acids. V gave up 4 bases and J gave up 0 bases; unmatched junction bases: 5. Germline CDR1 is SGHRS and CDR2 is YFSETQ. CDR3 nucleotide sequence: TGCGCCAGCAGCCCCGACAGGGCCAGCACAGATACGCAGTATTTT. It yields the protein CASSPDRASTDTQYF.

The CDR3 bases are TGTGCAAGTCGCTTAGAGTGTGGGGGCGTGAATCAGCCCCAGCATTTT. Translating it yields CASRLECGGVNQPQHF. The chain carries TRBV12-2 and TRBJ1-5; the table's D gene call, TRBD1, was not cross checked with the DNA. TRBV12-2 is an annotated pseudogene. This CDR3 is built from 16 residues.

This clone was found once. The chain has TRBV6-1 and TRBJ1-1; D remains unclear. Trimming shortened V by 4 bases and J by 2 bases, and 8 bases separated the two germline ends. The CDR3 extends over 13 amino acids. The germline CDR1 and CDR2 sequences are MNHNS and SASEGT. The CDR3 coding sequence is TGTGCCAGCAGTGTTCCAGGTAACACTGAAGCTTTCTTT. Translation gives CASSVPGNTEAFF.

The chain uses TRBV7-2 and TRBJ2-1, with 7 bases identical to TRBD1. The CDR3 runs to 14 residues. The trim removed 5 bases at V and 7 bases at J, leaving 8 bases unmatched. CDR1 and CDR2 from the germline V gene are SGHTA and FQGNSA. CDR3 in DNA: TGTGCCAGCAGCACGGGACAGAGACAAAATGAGCAGTTCTTC. Translated, it gives CASSTGQRQNEQFF.

The J gene is TRBJ1-2, the V gene TRBV15, with 7 bases lining up with TRBD1. Per the germline V gene, CDR1 is LNHNV and CDR2 is YYDKDF (reference sequence). The CDR3 length is 15 residues. Trimming removed 1 base from V and 8 bases from J; junction bases left unmatched: 10. The CDR3 is CATSRGQGFVEGYTF. The CDR3 DNA follows: TGTGCCACCAGCAGAGGACAGGGTTTCGTCGAGGGCTACACCTTC.

J is TRBJ1-2 and V is TRBV11-2; D uncertain. Trimming took 5 bases from V and 2 from J, leaving 15 bases between them. The CDR3 totals 15 residues. In germline, CDR1 is SGHAT, CDR2 FQNNGV. The DNA for the CDR3 is TGTGCCAGCAGCGTCCGAAAAGGAGAGAACTATGGCTACACCTTC. Translation: CASSVRKGENYGYTF.

The CDR3 DNA is TGTGCCAGCAGCATGACAGGGGTTAATGAAAAACTGTTTTTT. It encodes CASSMTGVNEKLFF. This sequence joins TRBV7-2 and TRBJ1-4; TRBD1 agrees at 8 bases. J lost 4 bases, V lost 5 bases, and 3 bases had no gene match. Germline V lookup: CDR1 SGHTA, CDR2 FQGNSA. CDR3 length: 14 amino acids.

The chain uses TRBV14 and TRBJ1-2; the match to TRBD1 covers 10 bases. The V segment lost 2 bases and the J segment 9 bases; nucleotides outside the gene matches: 9. This CDR3 region has 15 residues. The germline V gene encodes CDR1 SGHDN and CDR2 FVKESK. This CDR3 is CASSQTGTGVWSYTF. CDR3 sequence (DNA): TGTGCCAGCAGCCAAACCGGGACAGGGGTTTGGAGCTACACCTTC.

The rearrangement links TRBV4-3 to TRBJ1-1, with no clear D. The CDR3 has 16 amino acids. With 6 bases removed from V and 3 bases from J, the gap between germline ends came to 20 bases. Per germline, CDR1 LGHNA and CDR2 YSLEER. The CDR3 loop is CASSLRGTWEDTEAFF. The CDR3, as DNA: TGCGCCAGCAGTCTACGGGGAACCTGGGAGGACACTGAAGCTTTCTTT.

The V gene is TRBV18, the J gene TRBJ2-7; maybe TRBD1 (6 bases). The ends were cut back, 3 bases at V and 2 bases at J, with 14 bases in the middle. Germline values: CDR1 KGHSH, CDR2 LQKENI. The length of the CDR3 is 15 residues. CDR3 sequence reads: CASSPSGTMTYEQYF. CDR3 DNA sequence: TGTGCCAGCTCACCCTCCGGGACAATGACCTACGAGCAGTACTTC.

This rearrangement joins TRBV11-2 to TRBJ2-4; D remains unclear. The germline gives CDR1 SGHAT, CDR2 FQNNGV. This CDR3 has 11 residues. The V gene lost 4 bases and the J gene lost 6 bases, with 4 bases spanning the gap. The CDR3 DNA reads as TGTGCCAGCAGCTCCTTAAACATTCAGTACTTC. Its protein is CASSSLNIQYF.

The chain uses TRBV25-1 and TRBJ2-7; D possibly corresponds to TRBD1 (6 bases). The CDR3 sequence is 13 residues long. V shed 6 bases and J shed 3 bases, with 12 bases lying between them. The germline gives CDR1 MGHDK, CDR2 SYGVNS. CDR3 residues: CASSRADSYEQYF. The CDR3 DNA reads TGTGCCAGCAGCCGCGCGGACAGCTACGAGCAGTACTTC.